This TCR beta chain stems from a study of T cell responses to AZD1222 COVID-19 vaccine. Findings and caveats of the study: Vaccination with two AZD1222 doses was followed by a rise in Spike-specific TCR breadth and depth. There were repertoire samples only from the period after the peak T cell response.

Losses at the gene ends were 5 bases for V and 2 bases for J; bases not matched to a gene: 7. This CDR3 has 15 amino acids. Germline-derived CDR1 and CDR2 are SGHNT and YYREEE (reference sequence). With regard to this clone: The target antigen is unknown.

Measured with immunoSEQ multiplex PCR; TCRdb has only the in-frame clones, and not every one. The repertoire consists of over 60,000 clones, with more than 70% occurring once and the leading ten covering roughly 5%. The receptor was derived from an adult who received the MenACWY meningococcal vaccine as a control. Sequenced here: peripheral blood, sampled 28 days after the second dose of the MenACWY control vaccine. The rearrangement uses TRBV5-4 and TRBJ2-3, with 8 bases that match TRBD2. The CDR3 protein is CASSGAGASTDTQYF. The CDR3 DNA reads as TGTGCCAGCAGTGGAGCGGGGGCTTCCACAGATACGCAGTATTTT. The full variable domain, rest sourced from reference TRBV5-4 and TRBJ2-3, is ETGVTQSPTHLIKTRGQQVTLRCSSQSGHNTVSWYQQALGQGPQFIFQYYREEENGRGNFPPRFSGLQFPNYSSELNVNALELDDSALYLCASSGAGASTDTQYFGPGTRLTVL.